This entry features one TCR beta chain sequence. Its antigen is not known. This record belongs to a study of OX40 agonist ivuxolimab in advanced cancers. For the study at large: Ivuxolimab, an antibody that agonizes OX40 (CD134), was administered to the patients.

Libraries were prepared by immunoSEQ multiplex PCR; TCRdb keeps only in-frame clonotypes and omits some of them. The repertoire includes around 66,000 clones, just over 85% of them detected once, and approximately 1.1% sits in the top ten. Autoimmune disease history or systemic immunosuppression disqualified patients. Broader study findings: Partial responders treated at 0.1-3.0 mg/kg exhibited clonal expansion among the lowest measured.

Sequences were derived from CD4+ or CD8+ T cells sorted from blood, sampled in a trial of the OX40 agonist ivuxolimab. The clonotype comes from an adult with an advanced solid tumor such as melanoma, head and neck, liver or kidney cancer.

The CDR3 spells CASSLRLAGYNEQFF. The CDR3 nucleotides read TGTGCCAGCAGCCTTCGACTAGCGGGATACAATGAGCAGTTCTTC. V gene TRBV5-4 combines with J gene TRBJ2-1, with 11 nucleotides matching TRBD2. The germline CDR1 and CDR2 sequences are SGHNT and YYREEE (reference sequence). Trimming cost V 4 bases and J 4 bases; bases outside gene matches: 4. The CDR3 extends over 15 amino acids. Based on the CDR3 plus reference TRBV5-4 and TRBJ2-1, the full variable domain is ETGVTQSPTHLIKTRGQQVTLRCSSQSGHNTVSWYQQALGQGPQFIFQYYREEENGRGNFPPRFSGLQFPNYSSELNVNALELDDSALYLCASSLRLAGYNEQFFGPGTRLTVL.